The 20 T cell receptor beta chains below all came from one sample that was sequenced in a study of HIV-infected children after antiretroviral therapy interruption. The treatment: PENTA 11 planned treatment interruption arm or continuous ART arm. Unique molecular identifiers were included in an RNA-based 3' RACE TCR library. TCRdb fed the 3' RACE reads into MiXCR, producing one record per CDR3 protein. The sample lists approximately 89,000 distinct CDR3 sequences; roughly 6.4% were seen once. The specimen was CD45RA+ CD4+ T cells from PBMCs, pooled from several time points, collected from a donor given antiretroviral therapy, either interrupted or continuous. Specified subset: naive CD4+ CD45RA+ CD45RO- T cells. Receptors were obtained from a pool of human donors with HIV.

About this clonotype: This may stem from a read error, because a much larger clone lies one nucleotide away. The chain is built from TRBV29-1 and TRBJ2-7; D remains ambiguous. There are 10 residues in the CDR3. V was cut by 7 bases and J by 6 bases, with 10 bases left in between. Germline CDR1 is SQVTM and CDR2 is ANQGSEA. Here the CDR3 DNA reads TGCAGCGCCAGAAACAGCGAGCAGTACTTC. Amino acid sequence: CSARNSEQYF.

This clonotype came up many times. This sequence joins TRBV2 and TRBJ1-3; D not resolved. Trimming removed 8 bases at V and 8 bases at J, with 16 bases between. The CDR3 contains 13 residues. In germline, CDR1 is SNHLY, CDR2 FYNNEI. In DNA form, the CDR3 reads TGTGCCAGCGCCCGAACCCCTACTGACACCATATATTTT. This codes for CASARTPTDTIYF. The full variable domain, completed using reference TRBV2 and TRBJ1-3, is EPEVTQTPSHQVTQMGQEVILRCVPISNHLYFYWYRQILGQKVEFLVSFYNNEISEKSEIFDDQFSVERPDGSNFTLKIRSTKLEDSAMYFCASARTPTDTIYFGEGSWLTVV.

This clonotype was detected many times. The rearrangement uses TRBV20-1 and TRBJ1-2, with no clear D. The CDR3 is made up of 11 amino acids. CDR1 and CDR2 (germline): DFQATT, SNEGSKA (reference sequence). V lost 6 bases and J 6 bases, leaving 11 bases between the germline ends. DNA of the CDR3: TGCAGTGCACCCGTTTCGGATGGCTACACCTTC. Its translation is CSAPVSDGYTF.

The rearrangement links TRBV4-1 to TRBJ1-1; a weak D match, TRBD1 (5 bases). The germline CDR1 and CDR2 sequences are MGHRA and YSYEKL. The germline V and J ends were trimmed by 3 bases and 8 bases, with 16 bases remaining between them. The CDR3 has 14 amino acids. CDR3 coding DNA: TGCGCCAGCAGCCACATCGTCGGGACTCGGGAAGCTTTCTTT. Protein product: CASSHIVGTREAFF.

V and J are TRBV3-1 and TRBJ2-1; 8 bases are shared with TRBD1. This CDR3 region has 15 residues. Unmatched junction bases numbered 1, after V lost 1 base and J lost 2 bases. Germline values: CDR1 LGHDT, CDR2 YNNKEL (reference sequence). CDR3 residues: CASSQGQGTYNEQFF. As DNA, the CDR3 is TGTGCCAGCAGCCAAGGACAGGGGACCTACAATGAGCAGTTCTTC.

This chain uses TRBV6-1 with TRBJ2-7; D may be TRBD2 (6 bases). Germline V gene sequence: CDR1 MNHNS, CDR2 SASEGT. CDR3 length: 13 residues. The germline V and J ends were trimmed by 10 bases and 7 bases, with 20 bases remaining between them. DNA for the CDR3: TGTGCCATCGTCGCTAGTCTCGGGGGTGAGCAGTACTTC. Translation: CAIVASLGGEQYF.

This clonotype was seen ten or more times. The chain uses TRBV20-1 and TRBJ2-1; 11 bases align to TRBD2. V dropped 5 bases and J dropped 2; count of bases not matched to a gene: 5. CDR1 and CDR2 (germline): DFQATT, SNEGSKA (reference sequence). The CDR3 loop spans 15 amino acids. This chain's CDR3 is CSAPLAGGPYNEQFF. Written as DNA, the CDR3 is TGCAGTGCTCCATTAGCGGGGGGGCCCTACAATGAGCAGTTCTTC.

This clonotype was found many times. The chain couples TRBV7-9 to TRBJ2-7; 9 bases agree with TRBD1. Germline lookup yields CDR1 SEHNR and CDR2 FQNEAQ (reference sequence). V shed 1 base and J 2 bases; nucleotides not matched to a gene: 0. The CDR3 has 14 residues. CDR3 sequence (DNA): TGTGCCAGCAGCTTAGGGACAGGGGCCTACGAGCAGTACTTC. Residues: CASSLGTGAYEQYF.

To note about this clonotype: A read error may be the cause here, since a much bigger clone is one base away. V is TRBV6-6 and J is TRBJ2-5, with TRBD2 identical over 8 bases. Germline V CDR1 and CDR2: MNHNY, SVGAGI (reference sequence). The CDR3 has 15 residues. CDR3 nucleotides: TGTGCCAGCGGTGATGTCGGGGGGGACCAAGACACCCAGTACTTT. It is translated as CASGDVGGDQDTQYF.

There are many counts of this clonotype. The chain employs TRBV7-6 and TRBJ1-4, with 7 bases aligning to TRBD1. Germline assignment: CDR1 SGHVS and CDR2 FNYEAQ. Trimming cost V 3 bases and J 4 bases; bases outside gene matches: 14. This CDR3 comprises 18 residues. The CDR3 loop is CASSFPPGQRPNNEKLFF. The CDR3 nucleotides read TGTGCCAGCAGCTTCCCCCCGGGACAGCGACCGAATAATGAAAAACTGTTTTTT.

V gene TRBV12-3 or TRBV12-4 combines with J gene TRBJ2-3; D gene ambiguous. V lost 5 bases and J 4 bases, leaving 7 bases between the germline ends. The CDR3 spans 12 residues. The CDR3 DNA sequence: TGTGCCAGCAGTAATAGGCCAGATACGCAGTATTTT. It encodes CASSNRPDTQYF.

This clonotype was recorded at least ten times. The gene calls are TRBV11-2 and TRBJ1-1; D is unclear. Trimming removed 5 bases from V and 0 bases from J, with 13 bases in between. The CDR3 runs 15 residues. Germline V CDR1 and CDR2: SGHAT, FQNNGV. This CDR3 reads CASSTTQVMNTEAFF. Here the CDR3 DNA reads TGTGCCAGCAGCACAACACAAGTCATGAACACTGAAGCTTTCTTT.

This clonotype showed up many times. The gene calls are TRBV5-1 and TRBJ2-7; 7 positions agree with TRBD2. Trimming at V came to 4 bases and at J to 2 bases, leaving 6 bases not matched to a gene. CDR1 and CDR2 (germline): SGHRS, YFSETQ. The CDR3 length is 14 residues. CDR3 sequence reads: CASSPNLAAYEQYF. The CDR3 coding sequence is TGCGCCAGCAGCCCCAATCTAGCGGCCTACGAGCAGTACTTC.

This clonotype showed up many times. The chain uses TRBV7-2 and TRBJ2-7; D might be TRBD2 (5 bases). CDR1 and CDR2 from the germline V gene are SGHTA and FQGNSA. V was shortened by 5 bases and J by 9 bases, with 14 bases between the two germline ends. This CDR3 comprises 12 residues. CDR3 region: CASSTDGVGQYF. CDR3 DNA sequence: TGTGCCAGCAGCACAGACGGGGTCGGGCAGTACTTC.

This clonotype was found many times. The V gene is TRBV11-3, the J gene TRBJ2-5; 11 bases are a match to TRBD2. This CDR3 comprises 15 residues. Germline loops: CDR1 SGHNT, CDR2 YENEEA. With V trimmed by 5 bases and J by 1 base, 3 bases remained unmatched. The CDR3 protein is CASSPGTSGQETQYF. Written as DNA, the CDR3 is TGTGCCAGCAGCCCTGGGACTAGCGGCCAAGAGACCCAGTACTTC.

This clonotype was observed many times. This chain connects TRBV4-1 to TRBJ2-6; 11 bases are a match to TRBD2. CDR1 is MGHRA and CDR2 is YSYEKL in the germline V gene. This CDR3 spans 22 amino acids. Germline trimming cut 0 bases from V and 0 bases from J; bases unmatched to any gene: 13. Here the CDR3 DNA reads TGCGCCAGCAGCCAAGATGAAGGGCTAGCGGGGGGCCGGAGCTCTGGGGCCAACGTCCTGACTTTC. It specifies CASSQDEGLAGGRSSGANVLTF.

This clonotype was detected ten times or more. The CDR3 DNA is TGTGCCAGCAGGGTCGCGGGGGCAGACACTGAAGCTTTCTTT. Its protein is CASRVAGADTEAFF. The V and J genes are TRBV5-4 and TRBJ1-1; a possible D gene is TRBD1 (6 bases). V was pared by 5 bases and J by 3 bases, with 14 bases between. Germline V lookup: CDR1 SGHNT, CDR2 YYREEE (reference sequence). This CDR3 is built from 14 residues.

The V gene is TRBV7-1, the J gene TRBJ1-1, with D possibly being TRBD1 (5 bases). TRBV7-1 is reported as an ORF; its role is uncertain. Trimming removed 6 bases at V and 0 bases at J, with 14 bases between. This CDR3 comprises 15 residues. CDR3 sequence reads: CASSRPQALNTEAFF. CDR3 nucleotides: TGTGCCAGCAGTCGACCACAGGCACTGAACACTGAAGCTTTCTTT.

This clonotype was counted many times. This sequence joins TRBV7-6 and TRBJ2-1, with 14 bases aligning to TRBD2. Per the germline V gene, CDR1 is SGHVS and CDR2 is FNYEAQ. V was pared by 5 bases and J by 0 bases, with 12 bases of the junction left unmatched. The CDR3 loop spans 20 amino acids. The DNA for the CDR3 is TGTGCCAGCAGCCCGCGCTTTCCCGGGACTAGCGGGAGCTCCTACAATGAGCAGTTCTTC. This sequence encodes CASSPRFPGTSGSSYNEQFF. The whole variable domain, filled in from reference TRBV7-6 and TRBJ2-1, reads GAGVSQSPRYKVTKRGQDVALRCDPISGHVSLYWYRQALGQGPEFLTYFNYEAQQDKSGLPNDRFSAERPEGSISTLTIQRTEQRDSAMYRCASSPRFPGTSGSSYNEQFFGPGTRLTVL.

This clonotype has a count of ten or more. This chain connects TRBV10-3 to TRBJ2-5; possible D gene TRBD2, 6 bases. Trimming removed 8 bases from V and 5 bases from J, with 15 bases in between. Germline CDR1 and CDR2: ENHRY and SYGVKD. This CDR3 contains 13 residues. CDR3 residues: CAIASGTSETQYF. The CDR3 DNA follows: TGTGCCATCGCCTCCGGGACTTCGGAGACCCAGTACTTC.